Listed below are T cell receptor beta chains from one sample, sequenced in a study of T cells in Graves' hyperthyroidism and ophthalmopathy. TCRdb called the multiplex PCR reads again in MiXCR, with one record for every CDR3 protein. Of fewer than 600,000 distinct CDR3 sequences detected, around 13% appear once; the ten largest clones hold approximately 15%. Sequencing was done on a sample of blood. Receptor source: a woman in her 40s with Graves' hyperthyroidism. The CDR3 runs from the conserved cysteine through the conserved F or W.

length	V	J	CDR3
13	TRBV29-1	TRBJ1-1	CSVDGHMNTEAFF
15	TRBV28	TRBJ1-2	CASSFGGAYNYGYTF
17	TRBV12-3/TRBV12-4	TRBJ1-5	CASSLALGQDSNQPQHF
11	TRBV30	TRBJ2-7	CAWSRTPGQNF
15	TRBV27	TRBJ2-7	CASSLWPQPLYEQYF
12	TRBV2	TRBJ1-6	CASSETGSPLHF
14	TRBV6-1	TRBJ1-5	CASSETGWNQPQHF
15	TRBV5-4	TRBJ2-2	CASSRSGVNTGELFF
16	TRBV29-1	TRBJ1-2	CSVEIQPGQINYGYTF
19	TRBV2	TRBJ2-7	CASSEGDLSSGRLTYEQYF
13	TRBV10-1	TRBJ2-5	CASSESYRETQYF
14	TRBV30	TRBJ1-1	CAWVTGTANTEAFF
14	TRBV16	TRBJ2-7	CASSQSRGGREQYF
17	TRBV2	TRBJ2-7	CASSEALGSGTPYEQYF
16	TRBV7-9	TRBJ1-6	CASSSWGSPKDSPLHF